The next 15 T cell receptor beta chains were all read from a single sample in a study of blood T cell repertoires in COVID-19 (dated by TCRdb to the early 2020s). Library prep was done by the immunoSEQ multiplex PCR assay. Not all clones reach the TCRdb copy of this immuneACCESS table, which keeps in-frame sequences only. Checked studies attribute under half of the gap to unresolved V genes and leave the rest unexplained. The sample table shows over 250,000 clones, and 85% are seen once. The top ten constitute 13% of the sample. Sequencing input: peripheral blood. These receptors were obtained from a human donor in a cohort sampled during active COVID-19.

V and J are TRBV6-5 and TRBJ1-6; D ambiguous. Germline assignment: CDR1 MNHEY and CDR2 SVGAGI. The CDR3 sequence is 14 residues long. Trimming took 3 bases from V and 9 from J, leaving 12 bases between them. CDR3 coding DNA: TGTGCCAGCAGTTATGGCGGCCTCTCTTCACCCCTCCACTTT. It yields the protein CASSYGGLSSPLHF.

The chain carries TRBV19 and TRBJ1-2; TRBD1 might be the D (5 bases). V was pared by 3 bases and J by 8 bases, with 13 bases between. This CDR3 region has 13 residues. Germline CDR1 is LNHDA and CDR2 is SQIVND (reference sequence). CDR3 residues: CASSIQGAGGYTF. CDR3 nucleotide sequence: TGTGCCAGTAGTATCCAAGGGGCAGGGGGCTACACCTTC. Combining the CDR3 with reference TRBV19 and TRBJ1-2 gives the whole variable domain DGGITQSPKYLFRKEGQNVTLSCEQNLNHDAMYWYRQDPGQGLRLIYYSQIVNDFQKGDIAEGYSVSREKKESFPLTVTSAQKNPTAFYLCASSIQGAGGYTFGSGTRLTVV.

In this sample, this clone turned up once. The genes are TRBV7-9 and TRBJ2-1, with D possibly TRBD1 on 6 matching bases. Germline CDR1 and CDR2: SEHNR and FQNEAQ (reference sequence). The CDR3 loop spans 16 amino acids. Trimming shortened V by 5 bases and J by 2 bases, and 16 bases separated the two germline ends. The CDR3 region has the DNA TGTGCCAGCAGCCCCACCCCGGGACAAACCTACAATGAGCAGTTCTTC. This codes for CASSPTPGQTYNEQFF.

The CDR3 region has the DNA TGTGCCAGCAGTTTCGACGGGAGAAGCACAGATACGCAGTATTTT. Protein product: CASSFDGRSTDTQYF. V gene TRBV6-5 combines with J gene TRBJ2-3; tentative D call: TRBD2 (6 bases). Per the germline V gene, CDR1 is MNHEY and CDR2 is SVGAGI. This CDR3 has 15 residues. V lost 4 bases to trimming and J lost 0 bases, with 11 bases between them.

This chain joins TRBV28 and TRBJ1-3, with D unclear. Deletions cut 10 bases from V and 0 bases from J, with 7 bases between. The CDR3 has 12 residues. CDR1 MDHEN and CDR2 SYDVKM come from the germline V gene. The CDR3 DNA follows: TGTGCCACCACAACCTCTGGAAACACCATATATTTT. It encodes CATTTSGNTIYF. Drawing the rest from reference TRBV28 and TRBJ1-3, the complete variable domain is DVKVTQSSRYLVKRTGEKVFLECVQDMDHENMFWYRQDPGLGLRLIYFSYDVKMKEKGDIPEGYSVSREKKERFSLILESASTNQTSMYLCATTTSGNTIYFGEGSWLTVV.

CDR3 region: CASSESDGVGYEQYF. For the CDR3, the DNA is TGCGCCAGCAGTGAGTCGGACGGGGTTGGCTACGAGCAGTACTTC. The chain uses TRBV10-1 and TRBJ2-7, with D perhaps TRBD2 (5 bases). Trimming removed 0 bases at V and 3 bases at J, with 12 bases between. The germline gives CDR1 WNHNN, CDR2 SYGVQD (reference sequence). The CDR3 has 15 amino acids.

This clone has only a few counts. The genes are TRBV9 and TRBJ2-1; 9 bases line up with TRBD2. Trimming at V came to 0 bases and at J to 7 bases, leaving 5 bases not matched to a gene. This CDR3 spans 15 amino acids. Germline lookup yields CDR1 SGDLS and CDR2 YYNGEE. This CDR3 is CASSVGLAEGNEQFF. The CDR3, as DNA: TGTGCCAGCAGCGTAGGACTAGCGGAGGGAAATGAGCAGTTCTTC.

The CDR3 DNA reads as TGTGCCATCAGTGAGTCGGCGGGAGGGAAAGATACGCAGTATTTT. Its protein product is CAISESAGGKDTQYF. This chain links TRBV10-3 with TRBJ2-3, with 9 bases fitting TRBD2. Germline V CDR1 and CDR2: ENHRY, SYGVKD. This CDR3 comprises 15 residues. Germline trimming cut 0 bases from V and 5 bases from J; bases unmatched to any gene: 3.

The chain links TRBV5-6 to TRBJ1-2; D gene uncertain. Per the germline V gene, CDR1 is SGHDT and CDR2 is YYEEEE. The CDR3 is made up of 14 amino acids. Trimming stripped 4 bases from V and 7 bases from J, with 17 bases between. The CDR3 nucleotides are TGTGCCAGCAGCCCCAACGCCGGGAGCCCTGGCTACACCTTC. This codes for CASSPNAGSPGYTF.

Comment on this clone: Other DNA variants within this sample encode the same CDR3. V usage is TRBV18 and J usage is TRBJ2-7, with D possibly TRBD2 on 5 matching bases. CDR1 is KGHSH and CDR2 is LQKENI in the germline V gene. The length of the CDR3 is 12 residues. V lost 2 bases and J 5 bases, leaving 7 bases between the germline ends. CDR3 sequence reads: CASSPSRDEQYF. The CDR3 nucleotides are TGTGCCAGCTCACCATCGCGGGACGAGCAGTACTTC.

The chain combines TRBV29-1 with TRBJ2-1, with TRBD2 matching over 11 bases. Germline CDR1 reads SQVTM; CDR2 reads ANQGSEA. J lost 2 bases, V lost 4 bases, and 7 bases had no gene match. The CDR3 extends over 16 amino acids. CDR3 in amino acids: CSVAGTSGHTYNEQFF. The DNA of the CDR3 is TGCAGCGTTGCCGGGACTAGCGGTCATACCTACAATGAGCAGTTCTTC.

The chain joins TRBV1 to TRBJ2-7; the table's D call of TRBD1 was not tested on the DNA. TRBV1 is shown as a pseudogene. This CDR3 contains 14 residues. In nucleotides, the CDR3 is TGCACCAGCAGCCAAGGACAGGGGAGCCGAGAAACGTACTTC. Translation: CTSSQGQGSRETYF.

The sample holds one count of this clone. The J gene is TRBJ2-2, the V gene TRBV5-8, with 8 bases lining up with TRBD2. The CDR3 length is 14 residues. V shed 2 bases, J shed 4 bases, and the junction held 1 base outside the gene matches. CDR1 SGHTS and CDR2 YDEGEE come from the germline V gene. The CDR3 protein is CASSLREGTGELFF. For the CDR3, the DNA is TGTGCCAGCAGCTTACGGGAGGGCACCGGGGAGCTGTTTTTT.

The gene calls are TRBV27 and TRBJ2-3, with a tentative D call TRBD2 (6 bases). The CDR3 contains 15 residues. Trimming took 4 bases from V and 5 from J, leaving 16 bases between them. CDR1 and CDR2 from the germline V gene are MNHEY and SMNVEV (reference sequence). The CDR3 spells CASSSGLSRLDTQYF. CDR3 coding DNA: TGTGCCAGCAGTTCGGGACTCTCGAGGTTAGATACGCAGTATTTT.

The gene calls are TRBV20-1 and TRBJ2-7, with D perhaps TRBD1 (5 bases). V lost 3 bases, J lost 3 bases, and 15 bases lay in between. This CDR3 has 14 amino acids. In germline, CDR1 is DFQATT, CDR2 SNEGSKA (reference sequence). The CDR3 protein is CSASLPRAHYEQYF. The CDR3 nucleotides are TGCAGTGCTAGTCTGCCCAGGGCTCACTACGAGCAGTACTTC.